This T cell receptor (beta chain) was found in a study of CD8+CD57+ T cells in acquired aplastic anemia. Sequencing involved patients with CD8+CD57+ cell expansion previously shown by flow cytometry. The template for TCR beta VDJ and CDR3 sequence profiling was genomic DNA. MiXCR was run by TCRdb on the reads, yielding one entry per CDR3 protein. The table has 200,000 or so distinct CDR3 sequences, around 49% seen once. Germline V lookup: CDR1 SGHAT, CDR2 FQNNGV. V was pared by 5 bases and J by 5 bases, with 15 bases between. This CDR3 contains 14 residues. This sequence was found in a human donor with aplastic anemia. The specimen was sorted CD4+, CD8+, or CD8+CD57+ T cells (not recorded which) from PBMCs. The chain recombines TRBV11-2 with TRBJ1-1, with D possibly TRBD1 on 5 matching bases. The CDR3 spells CASSQDSLSTEAFF. DNA for the CDR3: TGTGCCAGCAGCCAAGACAGTTTAAGTACTGAAGCTTTCTTT.